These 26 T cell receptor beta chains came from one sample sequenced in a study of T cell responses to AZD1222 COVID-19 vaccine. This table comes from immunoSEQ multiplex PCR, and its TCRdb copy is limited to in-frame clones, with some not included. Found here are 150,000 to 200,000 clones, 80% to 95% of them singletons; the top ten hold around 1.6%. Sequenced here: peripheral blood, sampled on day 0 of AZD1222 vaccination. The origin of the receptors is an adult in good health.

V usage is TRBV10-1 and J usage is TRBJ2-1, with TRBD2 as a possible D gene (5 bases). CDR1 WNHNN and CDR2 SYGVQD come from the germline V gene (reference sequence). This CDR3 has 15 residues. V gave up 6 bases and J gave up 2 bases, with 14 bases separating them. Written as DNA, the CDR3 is TGCGCCAGCAGCCACCGGGATCTAACCTACAATGAGCAGTTCTTC. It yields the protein CASSHRDLTYNEQFF.

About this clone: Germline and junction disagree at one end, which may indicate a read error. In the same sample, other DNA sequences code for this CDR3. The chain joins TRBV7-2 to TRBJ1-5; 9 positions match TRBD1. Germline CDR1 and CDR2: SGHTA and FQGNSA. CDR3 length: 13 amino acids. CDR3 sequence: CASGQGFNQPQHF. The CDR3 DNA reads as TGTGCCAGCGGACAGGGGTTCAATCAGCCTCAGCATTTT.

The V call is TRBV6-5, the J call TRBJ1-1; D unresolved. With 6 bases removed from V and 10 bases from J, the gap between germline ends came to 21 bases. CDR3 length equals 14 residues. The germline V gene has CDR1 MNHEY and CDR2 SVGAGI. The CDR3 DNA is TGTGCCAGCAGGCCCCTCGACACGACCCCTTCAGCTTTCTTT. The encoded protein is CASRPLDTTPSAFF.

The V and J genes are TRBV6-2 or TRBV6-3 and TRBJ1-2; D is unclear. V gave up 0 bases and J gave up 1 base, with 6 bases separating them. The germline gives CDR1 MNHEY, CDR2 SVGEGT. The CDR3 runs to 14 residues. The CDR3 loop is CASSYSGRNYGYTF. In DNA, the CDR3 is TGTGCCAGCAGTTACTCGGGCCGTAACTATGGCTACACCTTC.

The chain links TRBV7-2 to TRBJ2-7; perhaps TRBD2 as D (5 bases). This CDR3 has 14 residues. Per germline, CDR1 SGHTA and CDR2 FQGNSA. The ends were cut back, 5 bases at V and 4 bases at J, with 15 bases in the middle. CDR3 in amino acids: CASSLTPGVYEQYF. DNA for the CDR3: TGTGCCAGCAGCCTCACCCCCGGGGTGTACGAGCAGTACTTC.

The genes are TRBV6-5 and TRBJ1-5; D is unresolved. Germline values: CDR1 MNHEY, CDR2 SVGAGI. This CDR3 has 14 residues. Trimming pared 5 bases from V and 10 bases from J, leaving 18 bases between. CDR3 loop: CASSQRTGNRPQHF. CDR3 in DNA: TGTGCCAGCAGTCAACGGACGGGGAATCGCCCCCAGCATTTT.

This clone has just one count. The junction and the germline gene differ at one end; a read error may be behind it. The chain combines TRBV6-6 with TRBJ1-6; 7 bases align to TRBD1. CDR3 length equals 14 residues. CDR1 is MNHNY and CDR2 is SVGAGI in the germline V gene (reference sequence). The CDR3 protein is CASSTTGYNSPLHF. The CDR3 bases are TGTGCCAGCAGTACGACAGGGTATAACTCACCCCTCCACTTT.

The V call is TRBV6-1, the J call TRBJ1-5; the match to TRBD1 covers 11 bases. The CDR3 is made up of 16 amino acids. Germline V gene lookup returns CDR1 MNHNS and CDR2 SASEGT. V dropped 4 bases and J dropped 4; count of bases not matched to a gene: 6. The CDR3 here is CASSGTDRGLNQPQHF. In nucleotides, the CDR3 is TGTGCCAGCAGTGGGACGGACAGGGGGCTTAATCAGCCCCAGCATTTT.

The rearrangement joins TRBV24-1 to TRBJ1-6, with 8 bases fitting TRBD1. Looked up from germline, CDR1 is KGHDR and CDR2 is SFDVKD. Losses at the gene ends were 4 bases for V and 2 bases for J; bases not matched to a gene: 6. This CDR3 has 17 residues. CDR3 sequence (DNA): TGTGCCACCAGTGAACCGGACAGGGACCCCTATAATTCACCCCTCCACTTT. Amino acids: CATSEPDRDPYNSPLHF.

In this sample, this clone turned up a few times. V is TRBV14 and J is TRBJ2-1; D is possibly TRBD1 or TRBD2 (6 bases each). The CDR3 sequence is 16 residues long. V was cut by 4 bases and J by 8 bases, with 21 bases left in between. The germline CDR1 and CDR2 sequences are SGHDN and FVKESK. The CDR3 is CASSLYRGPPRDEQFF. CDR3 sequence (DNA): TGTGCCAGCAGCCTTTATCGGGGGCCCCCGAGGGATGAGCAGTTCTTC.

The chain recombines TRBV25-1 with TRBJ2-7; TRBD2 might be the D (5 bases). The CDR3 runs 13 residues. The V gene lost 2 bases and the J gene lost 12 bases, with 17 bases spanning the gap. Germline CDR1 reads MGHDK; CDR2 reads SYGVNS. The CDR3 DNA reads TGTGCCAGCAGTGAACGTAGACTCGGGGTGACGTACTTC. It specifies CASSERRLGVTYF.

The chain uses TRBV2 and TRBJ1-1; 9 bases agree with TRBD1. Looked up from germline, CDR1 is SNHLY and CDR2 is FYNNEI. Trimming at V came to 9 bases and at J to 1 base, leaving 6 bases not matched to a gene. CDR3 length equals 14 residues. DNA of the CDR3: TGTGCCAGTTACAGGGGGCTGGGGAACACTGAAGCTTTCTTT. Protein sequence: CASYRGLGNTEAFF.

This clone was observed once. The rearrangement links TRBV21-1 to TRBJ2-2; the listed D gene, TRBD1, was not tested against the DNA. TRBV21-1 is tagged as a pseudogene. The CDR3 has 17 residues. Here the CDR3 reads CASSPIQISQTTGELFF. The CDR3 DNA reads TGTGCCAGCAGTCCAATACAGATCTCCCAGACCACCGGGGAGCTGTTTTTT.

DNA for the CDR3: TGTGCCAGCAGCCACCGGCAATTAACTGGGGCTAGCGGGAGGGACGAGCAGTACTTC. It is translated as CASSHRQLTGASGRDEQYF. This chain joins TRBV7-8 and TRBJ2-7; 12 bases are shared with TRBD2. The ends lost 5 bases at V and 5 bases at J; junction bases unmatched: 19. The CDR3 consists of 19 residues. From germline, CDR1 is SGHVS and CDR2 FQNEAQ.

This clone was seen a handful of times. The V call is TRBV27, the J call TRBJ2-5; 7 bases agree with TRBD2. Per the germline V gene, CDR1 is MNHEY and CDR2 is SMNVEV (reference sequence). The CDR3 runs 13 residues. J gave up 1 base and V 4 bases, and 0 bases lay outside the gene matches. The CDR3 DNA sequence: TGTGCCAGCAGTTGGACTAGCCAAGAGACCCAGTACTTC. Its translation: CASSWTSQETQYF.

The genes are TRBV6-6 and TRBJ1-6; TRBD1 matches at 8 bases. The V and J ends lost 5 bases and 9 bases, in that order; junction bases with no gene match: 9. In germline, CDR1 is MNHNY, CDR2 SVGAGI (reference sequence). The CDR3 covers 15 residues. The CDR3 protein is CASSQPGTGSSPLHF. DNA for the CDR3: TGTGCCAGCAGTCAACCCGGGACAGGTTCTTCACCCCTCCACTTT.

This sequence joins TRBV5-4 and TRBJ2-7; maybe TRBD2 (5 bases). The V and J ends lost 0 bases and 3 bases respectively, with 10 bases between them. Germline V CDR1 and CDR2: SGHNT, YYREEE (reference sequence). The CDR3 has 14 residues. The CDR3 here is CASSLAASGYEQYF. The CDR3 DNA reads TGTGCCAGCAGCTTGGCCGCGAGCGGCTACGAGCAGTACTTC. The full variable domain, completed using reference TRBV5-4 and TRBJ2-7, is ETGVTQSPTHLIKTRGQQVTLRCSSQSGHNTVSWYQQALGQGPQFIFQYYREEENGRGNFPPRFSGLQFPNYSSELNVNALELDDSALYLCASSLAASGYEQYFGPGTRLTVT.

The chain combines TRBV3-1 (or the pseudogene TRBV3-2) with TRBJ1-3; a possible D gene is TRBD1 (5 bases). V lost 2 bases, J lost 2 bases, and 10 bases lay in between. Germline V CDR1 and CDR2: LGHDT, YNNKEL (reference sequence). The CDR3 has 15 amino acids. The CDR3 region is CASSQILGAGNTIYF. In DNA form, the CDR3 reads TGTGCCAGCAGCCAAATACTGGGGGCTGGAAACACCATATATTTT.

CDR3 sequence reads: CASSEAGNQPQHF. CDR3 nucleotides: TGTGCCAGCAGTGAAGCGGGGAATCAGCCCCAGCATTTT. J is TRBJ1-5 and V is TRBV6-1; D unresolved. Germline V gene lookup returns CDR1 MNHNS and CDR2 SASEGT. The V and J ends lost 0 bases and 4 bases respectively, with 4 bases between them. There are 13 residues in the CDR3.

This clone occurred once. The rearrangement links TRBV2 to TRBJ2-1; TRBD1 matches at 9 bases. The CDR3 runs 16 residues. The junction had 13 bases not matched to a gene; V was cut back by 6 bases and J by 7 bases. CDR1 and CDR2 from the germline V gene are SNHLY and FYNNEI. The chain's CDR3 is CASRPPTGGARNEQFF. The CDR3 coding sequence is TGTGCCAGCAGACCTCCTACAGGGGGCGCAAGGAATGAGCAGTTCTTC.

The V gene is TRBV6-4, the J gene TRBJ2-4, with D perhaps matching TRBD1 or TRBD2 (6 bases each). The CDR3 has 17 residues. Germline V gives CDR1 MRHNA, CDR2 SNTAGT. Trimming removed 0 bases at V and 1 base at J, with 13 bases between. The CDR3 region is CASSDSTQGRAKNIQYF. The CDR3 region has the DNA TGTGCCAGCAGTGACTCCACCCAGGGGAGGGCCAAAAACATTCAGTACTTC.

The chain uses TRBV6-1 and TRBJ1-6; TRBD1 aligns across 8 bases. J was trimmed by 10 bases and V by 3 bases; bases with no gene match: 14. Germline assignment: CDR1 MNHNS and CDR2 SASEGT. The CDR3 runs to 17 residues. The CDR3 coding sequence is TGTGCCAGCAGTGATCTGGCGCGGACAGGGATTGCCTCACCCCTCCACTTT. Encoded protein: CASSDLARTGIASPLHF.

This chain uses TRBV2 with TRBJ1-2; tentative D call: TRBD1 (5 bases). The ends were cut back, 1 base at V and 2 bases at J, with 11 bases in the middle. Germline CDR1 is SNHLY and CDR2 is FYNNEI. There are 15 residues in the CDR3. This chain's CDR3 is CASSEGPGANYGYTF. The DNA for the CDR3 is TGTGCCAGCAGTGAAGGGCCCGGGGCGAACTATGGCTACACCTTC.

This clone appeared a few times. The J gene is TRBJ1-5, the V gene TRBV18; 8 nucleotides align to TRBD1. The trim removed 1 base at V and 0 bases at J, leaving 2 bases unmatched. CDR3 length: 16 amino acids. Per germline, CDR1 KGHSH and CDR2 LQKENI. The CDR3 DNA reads TGTGCCAGCTCACCACGCGGGACAGGTAGCAATCAGCCCCAGCATTTT. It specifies CASSPRGTGSNQPQHF.

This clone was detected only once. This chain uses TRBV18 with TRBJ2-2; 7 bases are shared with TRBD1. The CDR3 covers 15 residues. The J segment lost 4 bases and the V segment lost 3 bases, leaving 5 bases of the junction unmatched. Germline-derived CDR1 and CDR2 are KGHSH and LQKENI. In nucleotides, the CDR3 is TGTGCCAGCTCACCTCAGGGACAGATCACCGGGGAGCTGTTTTTT. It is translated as CASSPQGQITGELFF. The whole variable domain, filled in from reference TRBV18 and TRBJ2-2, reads NAGVMQNPRHLVRRRGQEARLRCSPMKGHSHVYWYRQLPEEGLKFMVYLQKENIIDESGMPKERFSAEFPKEGPSILRIQQVVRGDSAAYFCASSPQGQITGELFFGEGSRLTVL.

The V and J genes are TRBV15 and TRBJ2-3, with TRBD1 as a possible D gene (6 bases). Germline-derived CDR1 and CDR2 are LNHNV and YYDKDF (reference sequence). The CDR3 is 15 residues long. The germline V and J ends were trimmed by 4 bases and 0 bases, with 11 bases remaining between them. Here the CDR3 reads CATSITGSSTDTQYF. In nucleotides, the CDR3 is TGTGCCACCAGCATTACAGGGTCAAGCACAGATACGCAGTATTTT.